This T cell receptor (beta chain) originates from a study of PD-1 blockade in mismatch repair-deficient tumors. Across the whole study: Patients had 12 mismatch repair-deficient cancer types, all previously treated and progressing.

Mismatch repair deficiency was confirmed in all patients, by PCR or immunohistochemistry. The CDR3 has 12 amino acids. Note on this clone: Its antigen is not known.

Study observations and caveats: Tumor-resident clones, often absent from pretreatment blood, expanded after pembrolizumab and then contracted.

Assay used: immunoSEQ multiplex PCR; TCRdb lists only in-frame clones, some missing. The data show under 150,000 clones, 86% seen once. Sequences were derived from peripheral blood, sampled 44 weeks after starting pembrolizumab. The chain couples TRBV21-1 to TRBJ2-4. TRBV21-1 is an annotated pseudogene. The TCR comes from an adult with mismatch repair-deficient cancer. In DNA, the CDR3 is TGTGCCAGCAGCCCACAGCGAAACATTCAGTACTTC. Amino acids: CASSPQRNIQYF.